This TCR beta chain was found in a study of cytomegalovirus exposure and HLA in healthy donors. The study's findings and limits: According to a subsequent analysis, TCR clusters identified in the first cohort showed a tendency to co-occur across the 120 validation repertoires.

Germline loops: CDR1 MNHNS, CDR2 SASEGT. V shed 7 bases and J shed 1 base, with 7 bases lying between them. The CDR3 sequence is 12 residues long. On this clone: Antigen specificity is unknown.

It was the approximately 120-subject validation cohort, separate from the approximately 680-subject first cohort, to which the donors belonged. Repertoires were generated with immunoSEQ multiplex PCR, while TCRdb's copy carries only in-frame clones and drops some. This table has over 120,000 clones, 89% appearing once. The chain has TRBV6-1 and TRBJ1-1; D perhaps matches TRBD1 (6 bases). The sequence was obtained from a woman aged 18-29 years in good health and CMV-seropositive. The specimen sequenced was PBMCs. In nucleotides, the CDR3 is TGTGCCAGCAAGACAGGGAACACTGAAGCTTTCTTT. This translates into CASKTGNTEAFF.